This TCR beta chain came from a study of T cell changes during pregnancy in multiple sclerosis. Clones were sequenced by immunoSEQ multiplex PCR, and TCRdb holds only the in-frame ones, with some missing. This table has over 85,000 clones, 75% to 95% appearing once. Unmatched junction bases numbered 14, after V lost 5 bases and J lost 10 bases. CDR3 length: 16 residues. CDR1 and CDR2 from the germline V gene are MDHEN and SYDVKM. The clonotype originates from a female donor in good health, enrolled as a control in a pregnancy study. This rearrangement joins TRBV28 to TRBJ2-3; 11 bases match TRBD2. Sequencing used peripheral blood, obtained in the second trimester of pregnancy. CDR3 sequence: CASSLVSGRGPISQYF. CDR3 in DNA: TGTGCCAGCAGTCTTGTTAGCGGGAGGGGCCCAATATCGCAGTATTTT.